This TCR beta chain originates from a study of blood T cell repertoires in COVID-19. Losses at the gene ends were 7 bases for V and 6 bases for J; bases not matched to a gene: 6. This CDR3 has 15 residues. Germline V lookup: CDR1 SGHAT, CDR2 FQNNGV. Assay: immunoSEQ multiplex PCR; the TCRdb copy retains only in-frame clones and omits some. Here the sample spans tens of thousands of clones, 60% to 80% being singletons. The TCR comes from a human donor in a cohort sampled during active COVID-19. The chain links TRBV11-2 to TRBJ2-1; TRBD2 matches 13 bases. The specimen was peripheral blood. CDR3 residues: CASTVGLAGVNEQFF. In DNA form, the CDR3 reads TGTGCCAGCACCGTCGGACTAGCGGGAGTCAATGAGCAGTTCTTC.